This TCR beta chain derives from a study of CD8 T cells in Susac syndrome. CD8+ and CD4+ T cells were negatively isolated; TEMRA cells were FACS-enriched. Random hexamers served to reverse transcribe roughly 0.45 to 1 ug RNA. TCRdb itself ran the immunoSEQ multiplex PCR reads through MiXCR, one entry per CDR3 protein. The profile covers over 95,000 distinct CDR3 sequences, with around 90% appearing a single time and less than 0.15% taken by the ten largest. Germline CDR1 LNHDA, CDR2 SQIVND (reference sequence). This CDR3 spans 17 amino acids. V lost 3 bases and J 3 bases, leaving 18 bases between the germline ends.

The TCR was taken from a human donor in good health. The V and J genes are TRBV19 and TRBJ1-5; perhaps TRBD1 as D (5 bases). Sequencing was performed on CD4+ T cells from PBMCs. CDR3 loop: CASSILPGRSFNQPQHF. DNA of the CDR3: TGTGCCAGTAGTATTCTCCCGGGACGGAGCTTCAATCAGCCCCAGCATTTT.